This TCR beta chain was found in a study of shared clonotypes between healthy human individuals. On this clone itself: No antigen is known for it. Other DNA sequences in this specimen translate into the identical CDR3.

Sequencing was performed with immunoSEQ multiplex PCR; in TCRdb, only in-frame clones are kept and a portion is missing. Among around 2,100,000 clones, about 95% were seen once, and the ten largest hold approximately 1.2%. The CDR3 is made up of 16 amino acids. Looked up from germline, CDR1 is MNHEY and CDR2 is SMNVEV (reference sequence). The V and J ends lost 0 bases and 1 base, in that order; junction bases with no gene match: 4. Study-wide points: Sorted-subset sequencing, rarefaction showed, was incomplete despite large depth. Naive subsets typically showed greater estimated richness than memory subsets.

Naive-designated CD8 cells lacked CD45RO, were positively enriched for CCR7, and omitted terminally differentiated effector memory CD45RA+ cells. All donors were healthy HIV-negative adults lacking recent acute infections or vaccinations. The genes are TRBV27 and TRBJ2-7, with TRBD1 identical over 9 bases. The TCR comes from a man in his late teens or twenties in good health. The sample taken for sequencing was naive CD8+ T cells sorted from blood. CDR3 protein: CASSLSKGTGSYEQYF. CDR3 sequence (DNA): TGTGCCAGCAGTTTATCGAAAGGGACAGGGTCCTACGAGCAGTACTTC.